This is a list of T cell receptor beta chains from one sample in a study of high-grade serous ovarian cancer treatment subgroups. The table came from immunoSEQ multiplex PCR; TCRdb's copy has only in-frame clones and leaves some out. Seen here are about 1,700 clones, roughly 77% observed once, and the top ten hold 4.5% to 6%. Source material: tumor tissue. The receptors were sampled from a human donor with high-grade serous ovarian cancer. Each CDR3 is given with its conserved first and last residue. Each record gives: J gene, D gene, V gene, clone size, CDR3 protein, CDR3 DNA. The D gene is left open where the match is weak. Clone sizes are given selectively: once, few, many, or a class where the clone is expanded.

>TRBJ1-2|-|TRBV4-3|-
CASSQTGPYGYTF
TGCGCCAGCAGCCAAACAGGGCCCTATGGCTACACCTTC
>TRBJ2-5|-|TRBV14|few
CASSPEGDAETQYF
TGTGCCAGCAGCCCGGAGGGGGACGCAGAGACCCAGTACTTC
>TRBJ1-6|-|TRBV4-1|-
CASSQDTGEGFSYNSPLHF
TGCGCCAGCAGCCAAGATACGGGGGAGGGATTCTCCTATAATTCACCCCTCCACTTT
>TRBJ2-6|-|TRBV28|-
CASKRGLSSGANVLTF
TGTGCCAGCAAAAGGGGTCTCAGCTCTGGGGCCAACGTCCTGACTTTC
>TRBJ2-3|TRBD1|TRBV29-1|-
CSVETGADTQYF
TGCAGCGTAGAAACAGGGGCAGATACGCAGTATTTT
>TRBJ2-1|-|TRBV5-1|-
CASSYYNEQFF
TGCGCCAGCAGCTATTACAATGAGCAGTTCTTC
>TRBJ2-1|TRBD2|TRBV28|-
CASSLVASGTYNEQFF
TGTGCCAGCAGTTTAGTGGCTAGCGGGACGTACAATGAGCAGTTCTTC
>TRBJ2-7|TRBD1|TRBV5-1|-
CASSSSGTGAYEQYF
TGCGCCAGCAGCTCGTCCGGGACAGGGGCCTACGAGCAGTACTTC
>TRBJ1-4|TRBD1|TRBV30|-
CAWTSGTGDEKLFF
TGTGCCTGGACCTCCGGGACAGGGGATGAAAAACTGTTTTTT
>TRBJ2-5|TRBD2|TRBV15|-
CATSRGKRLADQETQYF
TGTGCCACCAGCAGAGGGAAAAGACTAGCGGACCAAGAGACCCAGTACTTC
>TRBJ1-2|-|TRBV7-2|-
CASSGRAINYGYTF
TGTGCCAGCAGCGGTCGGGCGATTAACTATGGCTACACCTTC
>TRBJ1-1|-|TRBV25-1|-
CASSARTEAFF
TGTGCCAGCAGTGCAAGGACTGAAGCTTTCTTT
>TRBJ2-2|-|TRBV19|-
CASHLSGLYTGELFF
TGTGCCAGCCACCTCTCCGGACTTTACACCGGGGAGCTGTTTTTT
>TRBJ2-7|-|TRBV5-1|-
CASSSDISYEQYF
TGCGCCAGCAGCTCGGATATAAGCTACGAGCAGTACTTC
>TRBJ1-1|-|TRBV7-9|-
CASSFMGEGTEAFF
TGTGCCAGCAGCTTTATGGGGGAAGGCACTGAAGCTTTCTTT
>TRBJ2-3|TRBD2|TRBV7-9|-
CASIITPGGTDTQYF
TGTGCCAGCATCATCACGCCGGGGGGGACAGATACGCAGTATTTT
>TRBJ2-1|-|TRBV4-2|-
CASSHPLSGSSYNEQFF
TGTGCCAGCAGCCACCCATTGAGCGGTAGCTCCTACAATGAGCAGTTCTTC
>TRBJ1-1|-|TRBV7-2|-
CASSPDSGEAFF
TGTGCCAGCAGCCCAGACTCCGGTGAAGCTTTCTTT
>TRBJ2-7|TRBD1|TRBV5-8|-
CASRDRGWDYEQYF
TGTGCCAGCAGGGACAGGGGGTGGGACTACGAGCAGTACTTC
>TRBJ1-6|-|TRBV7-3|-
CASSSGRNNSPLHF
TGTGCCAGCAGCTCGGGACGGAATAATTCACCCCTCCACTTT
>TRBJ1-6|-|TRBV11-2|-
CASSPSYNSPLHF
TGTGCCAGCAGCCCCTCCTATAATTCACCCCTCCACTTT
>TRBJ2-7|TRBD2|TRBV27|-
CASSSKLGTSGYYEQYF
TGTGCCAGCAGTTCGAAATTGGGGACTAGCGGGTACTACGAGCAGTACTTC
>TRBJ1-3|-|TRBV6-1|-
CASSEKVSSPGVGSGNTIYF
TGTGCCAGCAGTGAAAAGGTTTCCTCGCCGGGAGTAGGCTCTGGAAACACCATATATTTT
>TRBJ1-1|TRBD1|TRBV6-4|-
CASSKDREGNTEAFF
TGTGCCAGCAGCAAGGACAGGGAGGGGAACACTGAAGCTTTCTTT